These 10 T cell receptor beta chains were sequenced from one sample in a study of CD8 T cells in Susac syndrome. An amount of RNA that ranged from 0.5 to 1 ug was reverse transcribed with random hexamers. Via MiXCR, TCRdb re-called the immunoSEQ multiplex PCR reads, giving one row per CDR3 protein. The sample has over 150,000 distinct CDR3 sequences, roughly 95% seen once. Sequenced: CD4+ T cells from PBMCs. All receptors come from a human donor with Susac syndrome.

The V gene is TRBV30, the J gene TRBJ1-2, with D tentatively TRBD1 (6 bases). From germline, CDR1 is GTSNPN and CDR2 SVGIG (reference sequence). V shed 6 bases and J shed 1 base, with 24 bases lying between them. There are 17 residues in the CDR3. CDR3 protein: CACTPGTTLGDNYGYTF. The CDR3 nucleotides are TGTGCCTGTACTCCCGGGACAACTCTAGGGGATAACTATGGCTACACCTTC.

This clonotype came up once. The chain has TRBV20-1 and TRBJ2-7; D call uncertain. Germline-derived CDR1 and CDR2 are DFQATT and SNEGSKA (reference sequence). The germline V and J ends were trimmed by 4 bases and 7 bases, with 17 bases remaining between them. CDR3 length: 13 amino acids. In DNA, the CDR3 is TGCAGTGCTATTGCGGTCCTGTCGGGTGAGCAGTACTTC. Translated: CSAIAVLSGEQYF.

This chain links TRBV5-1 with TRBJ2-1; 9 nucleotides match TRBD1. The junction had 5 bases not matched to a gene; V was cut back by 4 bases and J by 6 bases. CDR1 and CDR2 from the germline V gene are SGHRS and YFSETQ. The CDR3 runs to 14 residues. Here the CDR3 DNA reads TGCGCCAGCAGCCAGGGGGACAGGGTCAATGAGCAGTTCTTC. The encoded protein is CASSQGDRVNEQFF. Filled out from reference TRBV5-1 and TRBJ2-1, the complete variable domain reads KAGVTQTPRYLIKTRGQQVTLSCSPISGHRSVSWYQQTPGQGLQFLFEYFSETQRNKGNFPGRFSGRQFSNSRSEMNVSTLELGDSALYLCASSQGDRVNEQFFGPGTRLTVL.

V and J are TRBV7-2 and TRBJ1-1; tentative D call: TRBD1 (5 bases). V was clipped by 5 bases and J by 0 bases, with 7 bases between them. Germline values: CDR1 SGHTA, CDR2 FQGNSA. CDR3 length: 13 residues. The CDR3 DNA is TGTGCCAGCAGCAGACAGATGAACACTGAAGCTTTCTTT. Amino acid sequence: CASSRQMNTEAFF.

The chain is built from TRBV20-1 and TRBJ1-1, with unresolved D. The CDR3 is made up of 15 amino acids. In germline, CDR1 is DFQATT, CDR2 SNEGSKA (reference sequence). Trimming removed 5 bases from V and 0 bases from J, with 16 bases in between. The CDR3 reads CSALRLSWVNTEAFF. DNA for the CDR3: TGCAGTGCTCTCCGGTTGTCGTGGGTGAACACTGAAGCTTTCTTT.

The chain is built from TRBV20-1 and TRBJ2-1; 11 positions match TRBD2. Germline CDR1 is DFQATT and CDR2 is SNEGSKA (reference sequence). Trimming removed 8 bases from V and 6 bases from J; junction bases left unmatched: 3. CDR3 size: 12 residues. The CDR3 protein is CSRLAGSNEQFF. The CDR3 bases are TGCAGTAGACTAGCGGGGTCCAATGAGCAGTTCTTC.

Remarks on this clonotype: Its ends do not fully match the called genes, so a read error is possible. The chain recombines TRBV11-1 with TRBJ1-1, with a weak D call TRBD1 (5 bases). Germline CDR1 is SGHAT and CDR2 is FQDESV (reference sequence). The CDR3 covers 15 residues. This CDR3 reads CASTLGDGMNTEAFF. CDR3 bases: TGTGCCAGCACCTTAGGGGACGGTATGAACACTGAAGCTTTCTTT.

This chain connects TRBV9 to TRBJ2-3; the D is unclear. Germline CDR1 reads SGDLS; CDR2 reads YYNGEE. V was pared by 1 base and J by 2 bases, with 14 bases between. The CDR3 loop spans 16 amino acids. The CDR3 spells CASSVSAGGNTDTQYF. In nucleotides, the CDR3 is TGTGCCAGCAGCGTATCCGCTGGTGGCAACACAGATACGCAGTATTTT.

The rearrangement joins TRBV20-1 to TRBJ2-1; no firm D call. Germline CDR1 and CDR2: DFQATT and SNEGSKA (reference sequence). Trimming stripped 0 bases from V and 5 bases from J, with 8 bases between. The CDR3 contains 13 residues. The CDR3 is CSARDWRDNEQFF. In nucleotides, the CDR3 is TGCAGTGCTAGAGATTGGCGAGACAATGAGCAGTTCTTC.

The rearrangement joins TRBV7-2 to TRBJ2-7, with D unresolved. The germline CDR1 and CDR2 sequences are SGHTA and FQGNSA. The V gene lost 0 bases and the J gene lost 7 bases, with 10 bases spanning the gap. This CDR3 comprises 13 residues. CDR3 residues: CASSLARTREQYV. CDR3 DNA: TGTGCCAGCAGCTTAGCCCGGACCCGGGAGCAGTACGTC.